The sequence of this T cell receptor beta chain was determined in a study of shared clonotypes between healthy human individuals. The V and J ends lost 3 bases and 0 bases respectively, with 9 bases between them. Germline lookup yields CDR1 SGHAT and CDR2 FQDESV (reference sequence). The CDR3 loop spans 14 amino acids. Deep level was the assay's run setting. Method: immunoSEQ multiplex PCR; TCRdb's copy keeps in-frame clones and lacks some. The top ten hold 13% of the sample, which has 450,000 to 600,000 clones, 75% to 85% seen once. This clone was picked up one time. V usage is TRBV11-1 and J usage is TRBJ2-7; either TRBD1 or TRBD2 may fit D (5 bases each). The receptor comes from a woman aged 40 to 50 in good health. Some clones in this sample may be carry-over from other donors' samples. Sequences were obtained from PBMCs. CDR3 sequence: CASSLGPDSYEQYF. The CDR3 region has the DNA TGTGCCAGCAGCTTGGGACCTGACTCCTACGAGCAGTACTTC.